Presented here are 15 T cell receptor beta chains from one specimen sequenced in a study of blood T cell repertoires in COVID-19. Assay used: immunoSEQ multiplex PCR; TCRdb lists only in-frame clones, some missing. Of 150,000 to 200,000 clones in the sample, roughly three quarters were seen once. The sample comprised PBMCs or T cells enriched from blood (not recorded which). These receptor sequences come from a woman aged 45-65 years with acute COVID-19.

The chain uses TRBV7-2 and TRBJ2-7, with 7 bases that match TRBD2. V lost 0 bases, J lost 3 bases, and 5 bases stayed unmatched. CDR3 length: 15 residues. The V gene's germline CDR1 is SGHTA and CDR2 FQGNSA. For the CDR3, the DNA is TGTGCCAGCAGCTTAGCCAGCGGGGCCCACTACGAGCAGTACGTC. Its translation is CASSLASGAHYEQYV.

The CDR3 loop reads CASSEPGTVSGNTIYF. CDR3 coding DNA: TGTGCCAGCAGCGAACCCGGGACAGTCTCTGGAAACACCATATATTTT. V usage is TRBV9 and J usage is TRBJ1-3; the match to TRBD1 covers 7 bases. CDR3 length: 16 residues. Germline loops: CDR1 SGDLS, CDR2 YYNGEE. V dropped 3 bases and J dropped 0; count of bases not matched to a gene: 6.

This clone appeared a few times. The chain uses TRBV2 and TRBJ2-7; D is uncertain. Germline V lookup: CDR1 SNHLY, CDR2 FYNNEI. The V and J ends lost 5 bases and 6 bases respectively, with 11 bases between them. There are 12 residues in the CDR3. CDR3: CASSLQFGEQYV. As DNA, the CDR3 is TGTGCCAGCAGTTTACAGTTCGGCGAGCAGTACGTC.

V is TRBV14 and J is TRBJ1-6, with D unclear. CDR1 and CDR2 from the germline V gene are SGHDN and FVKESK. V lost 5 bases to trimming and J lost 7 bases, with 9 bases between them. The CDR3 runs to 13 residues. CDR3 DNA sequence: TGTGCCAGCAGCGGAGAACTGAATTCACCCCTCCACTTT. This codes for CASSGELNSPLHF.

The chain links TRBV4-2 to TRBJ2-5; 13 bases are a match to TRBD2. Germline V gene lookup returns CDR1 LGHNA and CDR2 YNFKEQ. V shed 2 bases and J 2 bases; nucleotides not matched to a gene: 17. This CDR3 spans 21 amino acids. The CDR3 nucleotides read TGTGCCAGCAGCCAAAAATACGGGACTAGCGGGGTGATTACCCGACAAGAGACCCAGTACTTC. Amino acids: CASSQKYGTSGVITRQETQYF.

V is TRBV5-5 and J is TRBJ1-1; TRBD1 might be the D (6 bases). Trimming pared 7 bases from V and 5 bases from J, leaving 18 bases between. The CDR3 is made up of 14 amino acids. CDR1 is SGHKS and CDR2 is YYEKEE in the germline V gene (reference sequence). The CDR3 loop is CASLSGGARTEAFF. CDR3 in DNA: TGTGCCAGCCTCTCGGGGGGGGCGAGGACTGAAGCTTTCTTT.

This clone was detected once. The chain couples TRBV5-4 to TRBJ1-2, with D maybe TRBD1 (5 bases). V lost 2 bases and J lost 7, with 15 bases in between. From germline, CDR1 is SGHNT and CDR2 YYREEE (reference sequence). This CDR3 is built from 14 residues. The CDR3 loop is CASSFGQGQGGYTF. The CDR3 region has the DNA TGTGCCAGCAGCTTTGGGCAGGGTCAGGGTGGCTACACCTTC.

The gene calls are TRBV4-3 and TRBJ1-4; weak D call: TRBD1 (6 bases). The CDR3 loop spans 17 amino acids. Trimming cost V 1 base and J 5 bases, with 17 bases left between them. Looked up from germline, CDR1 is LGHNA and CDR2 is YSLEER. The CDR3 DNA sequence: TGCGCCAGCAGCCAAGGTCGAGGAGGACAGAAGAATGAAAAACTGTTTTTT. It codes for CASSQGRGGQKNEKLFF.

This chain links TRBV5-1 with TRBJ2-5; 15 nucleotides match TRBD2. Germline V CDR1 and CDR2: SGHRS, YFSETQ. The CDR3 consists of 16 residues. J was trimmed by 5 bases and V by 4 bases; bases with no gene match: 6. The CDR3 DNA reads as TGCGCCAGCAGCGACGGACTAGCGGGGGGGCAGGAGACCCAGTACTTC. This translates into CASSDGLAGGQETQYF.

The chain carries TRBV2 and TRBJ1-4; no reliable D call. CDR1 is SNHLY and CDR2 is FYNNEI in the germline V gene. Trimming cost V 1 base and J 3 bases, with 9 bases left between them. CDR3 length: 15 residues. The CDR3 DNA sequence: TGTGCCAGCAGTGAAGTCGCTACAGCTAATGAAAAACTGTTTTTT. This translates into CASSEVATANEKLFF.

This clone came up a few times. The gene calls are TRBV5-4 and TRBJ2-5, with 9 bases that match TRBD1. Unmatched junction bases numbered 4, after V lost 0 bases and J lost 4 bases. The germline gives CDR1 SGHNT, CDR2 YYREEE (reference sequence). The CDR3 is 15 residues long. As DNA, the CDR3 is TGTGCCAGCAGCTTGGAACAGGGGGCACGAGAGACCCAGTACTTC. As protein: CASSLEQGARETQYF.

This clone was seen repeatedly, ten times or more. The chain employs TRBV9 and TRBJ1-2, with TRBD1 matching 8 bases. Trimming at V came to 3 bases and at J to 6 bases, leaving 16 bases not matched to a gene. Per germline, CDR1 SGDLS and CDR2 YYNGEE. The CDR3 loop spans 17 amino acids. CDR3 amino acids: CASSAGGQVHPGDGYTF. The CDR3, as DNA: TGTGCCAGCAGCGCGGGGGGACAGGTGCATCCGGGGGATGGCTACACCTTC.

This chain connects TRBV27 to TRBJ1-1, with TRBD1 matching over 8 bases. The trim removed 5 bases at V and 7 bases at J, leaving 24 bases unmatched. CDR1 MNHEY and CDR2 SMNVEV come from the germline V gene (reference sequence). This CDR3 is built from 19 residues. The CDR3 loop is CASSPLGDRTPRWRDEAFF. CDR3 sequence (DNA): TGTGCCAGCAGTCCCCTGGGGGACAGGACACCTCGATGGAGAGATGAAGCTTTCTTT.

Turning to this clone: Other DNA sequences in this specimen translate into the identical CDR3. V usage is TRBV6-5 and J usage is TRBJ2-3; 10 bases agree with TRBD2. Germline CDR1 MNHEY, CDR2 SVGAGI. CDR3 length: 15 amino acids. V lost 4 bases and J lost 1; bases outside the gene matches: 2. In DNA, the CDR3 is TGTGCCAGCAGTTTAGCGGGGGGCCGCACAGATACGCAGTATTTT. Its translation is CASSLAGGRTDTQYF.

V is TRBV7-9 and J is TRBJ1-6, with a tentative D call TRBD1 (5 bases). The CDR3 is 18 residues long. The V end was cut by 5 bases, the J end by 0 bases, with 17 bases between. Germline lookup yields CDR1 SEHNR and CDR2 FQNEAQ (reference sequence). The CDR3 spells CASSPSTELTSYNSPLHF. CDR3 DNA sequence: TGTGCCAGCAGCCCCTCGACAGAGCTCACCTCCTATAATTCACCCCTCCACTTT.